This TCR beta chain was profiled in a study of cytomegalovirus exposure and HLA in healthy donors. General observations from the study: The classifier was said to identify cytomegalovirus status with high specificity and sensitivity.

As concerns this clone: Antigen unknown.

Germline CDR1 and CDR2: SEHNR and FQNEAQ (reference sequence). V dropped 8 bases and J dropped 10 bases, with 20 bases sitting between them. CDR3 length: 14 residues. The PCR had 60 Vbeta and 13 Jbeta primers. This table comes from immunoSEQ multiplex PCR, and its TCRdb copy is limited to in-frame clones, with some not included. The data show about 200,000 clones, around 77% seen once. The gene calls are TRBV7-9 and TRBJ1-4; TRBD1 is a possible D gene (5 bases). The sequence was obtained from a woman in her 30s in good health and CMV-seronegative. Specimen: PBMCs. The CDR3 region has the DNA TGTGCCAGCCTTGGGGCCTCCCCCACGGGAAAACTGTTTTTT. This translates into CASLGASPTGKLFF.